This T cell receptor beta chain was captured in a study of beta chain features in type 1 diabetes listed by TCRdb under 2018. Turning to the overall study: No differences in mean age, gender distribution, total cell number or subset yield were found between patients and healthy donors. A total of about 110,000,000 sorted cells were examined across all samples, and a strong correlation was observed between cell number per subset and RNA yield. In the study, TCRB repertoires of sorted circulating CD4+ T cell subsets from recently diagnosed type 1 diabetes patients were compared with those of matched healthy donors. Whereas all 30 or so donors provided naive and central memory subsets, regulatory and stem cell-like memory subsets were isolated from just 8 patients and roughly eight healthy donors. What the study reported, not specific to this receptor: At VDJ recombination sites, patients with type 1 diabetes made fewer insertions and deleted more nucleotides, a pattern implying thymic rearrangement abnormalities. Only small numbers of individuals were included in the HLA sub-analyses, which left unresolved whether HLA type had any influence on TCRB rearrangement. PCR may preferentially amplify shorter templates, but because patient and control samples were amplified and corrected together, any resulting skew would affect both groups equally. Sequencing cDNA rather than genomic DNA could over-represent highly expressing activated cells, although activation and CD3 levels did not differ between groups. In all four CD4+ subsets, TCRB CDR3 length was moderately but significantly shorter in type 1 diabetes patients. Naive, central memory and regulatory TCRB repertoires appeared to be more similar among patients than among healthy donors.

From each donor, a single peripheral blood sample of 90 to 150 mL on average was drawn into heparinised tubes. A BD FACSAria II was used to sort naive, central memory, regulatory and stem cell-like memory CD4+ T cells with a panel that included CD45RO, CCR7, CD25, CD127, CD95 and CD27. All sorted populations exceeded 95% purity. PBMCs were isolated immediately by Lymphoprep density gradient centrifugation and stained directly without culture. So that batch effects would be minimized, each experiment stained and sorted samples in pairs, pairing one healthy donor with one patient. A word on this clone: Its antigen remains undetermined. No much larger clone exists at a distance of one base, and base qualities are not known.

The germline V gene supplies CDR1 KGHSH and CDR2 LQKENI. The CDR3 holds 16 amino acids from the cysteine to the phenylalanine. The only DNA kept is the CDR3, 48 bases in frame from the first base. The V end gives up 3 bases and the J end 5 bases, leaving 5 bases in the junction not matched to a gene. The High Capacity cDNA Reverse Transcription Kit was used to reverse transcribe all of the isolated RNA, meaning that expressed TCRB transcripts were what got sequenced. Deep immunoSEQ sequencing was performed on naive, central memory and regulatory T cell samples, with an average of about 3.6 million total reads per sample. Sorted cells were lysed in RLT buffer, and RNA was extracted using DNase-treated RNeasy Micro or Mini kits according to cell number. To prevent cross-contamination, each cell subset was processed individually, whereas patient and healthy donor samples were processed jointly. The immunoSEQ multiplex PCR was used to amplify TCRB sequences from cDNA, generating 87-bp fragments that spanned the CDR3 region. The amplicons were sequenced using the Illumina HiSeq platform. On the authors' methods: Synthetic template baselines were used to correct PCR bias computationally, reads within Hamming distance 2 were collapsed together, and singletons that could not be merged were discarded. Reads were aligned against IMGT to assign V, D and J genes, CDR3 length and insertions or deletions at six rearrangement sites. Clonotype counts were normalized to sorted cell number within each subset before computing true diversity and Gini coefficients with the tcR R package. Repertoire sharing was quantified using the overlap coefficient calculated on TCRB nucleotide sequences. As a proxy for the pre-selection repertoire, out-of-frame TCRB sequences from naive cells were analyzed. The clones in this table, taken by TCRdb from immuneACCESS, are in-frame only. Not every clone is retained; where verified, under half of the shortfall comes from an unresolved V gene, and the cause of the rest is unknown. V, J and clone size reflect that table, while D and trimming were determined from the DNA. The sample data list about 650,000 clones, and under 15% of these were observed just once. The ten largest clones take up around 0.12% of the sample.

Sequenced: naive CD4+ T cells from blood. The meaning of the sample's cell subset or site label: true naive CD4+ T cells. The V and J genes are TRBV18 and TRBJ1-6, with 9 bases in between that match TRBD1. This receptor was taken from a man aged 30 to 39 with type 1 diabetes. The CDR3 reads CASSPRTGENNSPLHF. In nucleotide form, the sequence is TGTGCCAGCTCACCGCGGACAGGGGAGAATAATTCACCCCTCCACTTT.